The entry below describes one TCR beta chain. Its antigen specificity is not known. No base qualities exist here, and no much larger clone lies one base off it. The source of the sample is a study of cytomegalovirus exposure and HLA in healthy donors (TCRdb year 2017). At the level of the whole study: In an earlier analysis of some 550 of the donors, 276 Gb of sequence data and 90 million to 130 million unique TCR beta sequences from about 180 million T cells were reported. The T cell repertoires of 666 subjects were profiled by immunosequencing and related to cytomegalovirus serostatus. Typing coverage varied by locus: about 629-640 donors for A, B, C, DRB1 and DQB1; roughly 560 for DQA1; some 610 for DPA1; around 490 for DPB1. Among the roughly 370 genotyped donors, around 81% belonged to the genetic ancestry cluster associated with self-reported Caucasian donors. In a later analysis, previously published TCR beta repertoires from several hundred donors were re-analyzed and high-resolution HLA genotyping was added so that TCR occurrence patterns could be studied. The later analysis used no new phenotypic data to find candidate immune exposures, relying instead on TCR beta sequences and their occurrence across donors. About 330 gigabases of sequencing data and approximately 92 million unique TCR sequences made up an early release that covered approximately 620 HLA-typed donors. Every discovery cohort repertoire had been produced on one sequencing platform. Besides the first cohort of around 700 subjects, a separate validation cohort made up of roughly 120 different subjects was used. Roughly 5 DR-DQ haplotypes were handled as single units for association and clustering because linkage in the cohort was strong. A later genetic analysis took genome-wide SNP genotypes for about 65% of the 666 donors and used that subset as a discovery cohort. Among over 350 genotyped donors of the cohort, an average of around 240,000 unique TCR beta nucleotide sequences were sequenced per donor, 15% to 20% of them non-productive. To decide whether each TCR beta V gene segment behaved as functional or pseudogenic, an earlier analysis of fewer than 750 of the donors relied on high-throughput TCR beta sequencing. To predict cytomegalovirus infection status, the study brought together high-throughput TCR immunosequencing, statistical association of individual TCRs with disease status, and machine learning. HLA typing covered class I and class II loci at four-digit resolution. Donor age, sex, ethnicity and CMV serostatus were compiled together with the repertoire data. The study aimed to test whether cataloging public T cell receptors could reveal signatures of past pathogen exposure. The paper as a whole reports these results and caveats: A few of the identified cytomegalovirus-associated TCR beta chains were confirmed in vitro to be specific for cytomegalovirus antigens. Compared with equally common non-associated chains, HLA-associated TCR beta chains in a later analysis were more clonally expanded and had lower generation probabilities. Some IMGT-functional V segments, including TRBV6-2 and TRBV6-3, could not be told apart with the 87-base-pair reads, so those segments were excluded. A further reported finding was that TCR beta sequences accurately predicted the HLA-A and HLA-B alleles for most subjects in the first cohort. V-gene and J-gene trimming of TCR beta chains was associated with a missense DCLRE1C variant in a later genetic analysis, and the association was replicated in an independent cohort. Immune exposure information for the cohort was limited to CMV serostatus. Correlated functional status among segregating V segments might be attributable to linkage disequilibrium, but an unknown experimental factor could not be ruled out. Because counts were too low, about 18 rarely observed V segments, including chromosome 9 orphons, were excluded from the earlier analysis of under 650 of the donors. The study listed 164 TCR beta chains as associated with cytomegalovirus. At a false discovery rate of 0.05, a later analysis linked 16,951 TCR beta sequences to specific HLA alleles. When HLA alleles, especially DR and DQ, strongly co-occurred, TCR associations were difficult to assign to individual alleles. A later analysis found that TCR association rates varied across HLA loci, with DRB1 alleles showing the most associated TCRs and HLA-C alleles the fewest. The authors suggested that the approach could potentially be generalized to other disease states and immunological phenotypes. Because HLA typing was missing for some donors at each locus, association tests included only the typed subset. In a later analysis, several top co-occurrence clusters were reported to appear linked to parvovirus B19, influenza, CMV and Epstein-Barr virus. In a later analysis, most CMV-associated TCR beta chains were found to appear HLA-restricted, with HLA associations seemingly driven largely by CMV exposure. Presence/absence analyses assumed roughly uniform sequencing depth across donors, an assumption that may not hold. An earlier analysis of around 500 of the donors showed that most TCR beta V segments appeared in productive rearrangements either about 90% or about 30% of the time, which broadly matched IMGT annotations. In both the original and validation cohorts, the classifier was reported to diagnose cytomegalovirus status with high specificity and sensitivity. A cluster of highly shared sequence variants was judged likely to be a technical artifact of the sequencing pipeline. Across donors, most TCR sequences were observed very rarely, whereas some public TCRs were present in many individuals. This cohort had only TCR beta chains sequenced, and the lack of alpha or paired-chain data limited which features could be detected. A later genetic analysis reported fewer N-insertions in productive TCRs among donors in an Asian-associated ancestry cluster than the roughly 620-donor mean.

Its CDR3 holds 15 amino acids, cysteine through phenylalanine. The entry retains the CDR3 DNA only, 45 bases that are in frame from base 1. Taken from the germline V gene, the CDR1 and CDR2 loops are SGDLS and YYNGEE. The junction carries 11 bases between V and J, which are trimmed by 4 bases and 0 bases respectively. Library creation used the immunoSEQ multiplex PCR assay. For the multiplex PCR, a mixture combining 60 forward primers for TCR Vbeta segments and 13 reverse primers for TCR Jbeta segments was used. A multiplex PCR assay on genomic DNA amplified the CDR3 region of rearranged TCR beta genes. Amplified TCR beta libraries were sequenced as 87-base-pair reads on the Illumina HiSeq System. The paper's data handling went like this. A later analysis counted about 76 million unique TCR beta chains across the 670 or so repertoires, and 10 million to 11 million of these chains were shared by at least two donors. To remove PCR and sequencing errors, raw reads were error-corrected and collapsed into unique sequences using a nearest-neighbor algorithm that merged closely related sequences. Alignment of CDR3 sequences to IMGT reference sequences was used to assign V, D and J gene segments. For a sequence to be retained, a match of at least six nucleotides to both a V gene segment and a J gene segment was required. Rearrangements were called productive when the CDR3 lacked stop codons and stayed in frame with V and J; all others were non-productive. Following IMGT convention, CDR3 was defined as the stretch from the second conserved V-encoded cysteine to the conserved J-encoded phenylalanine. The earlier analysis of 587 of the donors excluded any sequence lacking an unambiguous match to a single V gene segment. In an earlier analysis of approximately 560 of the donors, a V segment was called functional when productive rearrangements were above 56.7%, and segregating when the standard deviation between donors exceeded 5%. To diagnose cytomegalovirus status from the catalog of TCR beta chain sequences, a statistical classification framework was built. In a later analysis, TCR nucleotide sequences were compared against IMGT/GENE-DB human TR gene sequences so that V and J genes could be assigned. A later analysis assigned CDR3 sequences and most-parsimonious VDJ recombination scenarios with the TCRdist pipeline. A later analysis defined each TCR beta chain by its CDR3 amino acid sequence plus V-gene family, and excluded reads lacking a unique V-gene family. To address suspected cross-contamination and a sequencing artifact, a later analysis removed approximately 600 highly shared, low-generation-probability nucleotide sequences. In a later analysis, a clonal expansion index for each public chain was calculated from normalized within-repertoire ranks of inferred template counts. In a later analysis, generation probabilities were computed using a VDJ recombination model fitted to out-of-frame rearrangements, and the results were checked against IGoR. In a later analysis, hypergeometric tests were used to score TCR-TCR, TCR-HLA and TCR-CMV co-occurrence, with a repertoire-size bias correction applied to TCR pairs. False discovery rates were estimated in a later analysis by permuting HLA or CMV assignments 20 times. In a later analysis, co-occurring TCRs were grouped using DBSCAN, and TCRdist sequence similarity was added for clustering within HLA-allele-positive subsets. Co-occurrence clustering excluded repertoires with fewer than 30,000 or more than 120,000 public chains, plus five with anomalous nucleotide sharing. This immuneACCESS table, as held by TCRdb, lists in-frame sequences with V and J called but not all clones. Of the missing ones, under half trace to an unresolved V gene in checked studies; the others have no known cause. That table supplies the V and J calls and clone size; D and trimming were determined from the DNA. The sample records fewer than 200,000 clones, about an eighth of which are singletons. Approximately 8.4% of the sample is in the top ten clones.

The cohort was made up of about 610 healthy bone marrow donors. Cohort members were all nominally healthy when sampled, although unrecorded immune exposures were likely present. The donor tested CMV seropositive, placing the donor among the 290 or so seropositive members of the cohort. Each donor provided a peripheral blood sample, and peripheral blood mononuclear cells were used for TCR beta sequencing. The Qiagen DNeasy Blood Extraction Kit was used to extract genomic DNA from the blood cell samples. This receptor was taken from a man aged 45-60 years in good health and CMV-seropositive. The chain employs TRBV9 and TRBJ1-3, with the D gene not clear enough to name. The sequencing input was PBMCs. The bases read TGTGCCAGCAGCCGGGCGGGAACCTCTGGAAACACCATATATTTT. It translates to CASSRAGTSGNTIYF.